The rows below give T cell receptor beta chains drawn from one sample of a study of a mutant IDH1 vaccine in newly diagnosed glioma. TCRdb's copy holds only in-frame clones and misses some; the assay was immunoSEQ multiplex PCR. This table holds about 47,000 clones, 88% found once. The antigens of these receptors remain unknown. The sample here was PBMCs, taken from a glioma patient whose treatment included an IDH1 peptide vaccine. These TCRs come from a woman aged 35 to 49 with glioma. Both conserved end residues are part of each CDR3. Each record gives: J gene, V gene, D gene, clone size, CDR3 DNA, CDR3 protein. The D gene is left open where the match is weak. For some rows the clone size is stated as once, few or many, or as a class when expanded; others skip it.

>TRBJ1-5|TRBV28|-|-
TGTGCCAGCAGCCAAGGCAGGGAAAGACCCCAGCATTTT
CASSQGRERPQHF
>TRBJ2-1|TRBV20-1|-|-
TGCAGTGCTGGGCCAGACAATGAGCAGTTCTTC
CSAGPDNEQFF
>TRBJ1-2|TRBV5-6|-|-
TGTGCCAGCAGCTTGGGGGGGGCCGGGTATGGCTACACCTTC
CASSLGGAGYGYTF
>TRBJ1-2|TRBV5-8|-|-
TGTGCCAGCAGGCCTGAAACACAGTCCTATGGCTACACCTTC
CASRPETQSYGYTF
>TRBJ1-2|TRBV5-4|TRBD1|-
TGTGCCAGCAGCCCCCCAGGACAGGGGGATCTTTATGGCTACACCTTC
CASSPPGQGDLYGYTF
>TRBJ1-4|TRBV7-6|-|-
TGTGCCAGCAGCCGACAGGACAGTGGGGAAAAACTGTTTTTT
CASSRQDSGEKLFF
>TRBJ2-6|TRBV7-9|-|-
TGTGCCAGCAGCTTGGGGTCCGGGGCTGGGGCCAACGTCCTGACTTTC
CASSLGSGAGANVLTF
>TRBJ1-1|TRBV15|-|-
TGTGCCACCAGCAGAGTAGGGGGACAAAACACTGAAGCTTTCTTT
CATSRVGGQNTEAFF
>TRBJ2-3|TRBV15|-|-
TGTGCCACGGTGGGGGGCGGGACAGCCAGTTTCGAGGGTACGCAGTATTTT
CATVGGGTASFEGTQYF
>TRBJ2-1|TRBV18|-|-
TGTGCCAGCTCACCACTGAGGGATGAGCAGTTCTTC
CASSPLRDEQFF
>TRBJ1-2|TRBV19|-|-
TGTGCCAGTAGTCAGGGCAAGGGAGATGGCTACACCTTC
CASSQGKGDGYTF
>TRBJ1-5|TRBV6-5|-|-
TGTGCCAGCAGCCCGAGCCAAGGAGCCAATCAGCCCCAGCATTTT
CASSPSQGANQPQHF
>TRBJ1-1|TRBV28|-|-
TGTGCCAGCAGTTCTCCTGACAGGAACACTGAAGCTTTCTTT
CASSSPDRNTEAFF
>TRBJ1-2|TRBV25-1|TRBD1|-
TGTGCCAGCGCCGGACAGGTGAACTATGGCTACACCTTC
CASAGQVNYGYTF
>TRBJ1-1|TRBV27|-|-
TGTGCCAGCAGTTTAACTGGGAACACTGAAGCTTTCTTT
CASSLTGNTEAFF
>TRBJ1-1|TRBV19|TRBD1|-
TGTGCCAGTAGAATAACGGGACAGGGGAACACTGAAGCTTTCTTT
CASRITGQGNTEAFF
>TRBJ2-4|TRBV28|TRBD1|-
TGTGCCAGCAGTATCATAGGACAGGGCAAGACCAAAAACATTCAGTACTTC
CASSIIGQGKTKNIQYF
>TRBJ2-3|TRBV6-6|TRBD1|-
TGTGCCAGCAGTTGGGACAGGTTGGATACGCAGTATTTT
CASSWDRLDTQYF
>TRBJ1-2|TRBV19|TRBD1|-
TGTGCCAGTACCGGGACAGCACTTCCTTCTAACTATGGCTACACCTTC
CASTGTALPSNYGYTF
>TRBJ1-2|TRBV2|-|-
TGTGCCAGCAGTCTCCCCCGGGGGCCGAGCTACACCTTC
CASSLPRGPSYTF
>TRBJ1-1|TRBV7-2|-|once
TGTGCCAGCAGCTTAGGTCCGGGGTCCCTGAACACTGAAGCTTTCTTT
CASSLGPGSLNTEAFF
>TRBJ1-1|TRBV7-2|-|-
TGTGCCAGCAGCTTACTAAGGGGGAATGAAGCTTTCTTT
CASSLLRGNEAFF
>TRBJ2-3|TRBV13|-|-
TGTGCCAGCAGCGGCCGGGAGAGGTTTGATACGCAGTATTTT
CASSGRERFDTQYF
>TRBJ1-5|TRBV2|-|-
TGTGCCAGCAGTGAAGCGGAAGAACATCAGCCCCAGCATTTT
CASSEAEEHQPQHF
>TRBJ2-7|TRBV18|-|-
TGTGCCAGCTCACCGCGGGGTAGTCATTACGAGCAGTACTTC
CASSPRGSHYEQYF
>TRBJ1-1|TRBV7-8|-|-
TGTGCCAGCAGCGGGGCTGACGGGAGGCACACTGAAGCTTTCTTT
CASSGADGRHTEAFF
>TRBJ1-2|TRBV7-9|-|few
TGTGCCAGCAGCTTAAATCACGATACAGGGTATGGCTACACCTTC
CASSLNHDTGYGYTF
>TRBJ1-1|TRBV7-2|-|-
TGTGCCAGCACCCCCCGCGGACCTGAAGCTTTCTTT
CASTPRGPEAFF
>TRBJ2-5|TRBV19|TRBD1|-
TGTGCCAGTACTCCGGGACAGGGGGCCCGGGAGACCCAGTACTTC
CASTPGQGARETQYF
>TRBJ1-2|TRBV13|-|-
TGTGCCAGCAGCAACATCCGGGATTCTTACTATGGCTACACCTTC
CASSNIRDSYYGYTF
>TRBJ2-5|TRBV18|TRBD1|-
TGTGCCAGCTCCTCGACAGGGCGAAACCTTGAGACCCAGTACTTC
CASSSTGRNLETQYF
>TRBJ2-5|TRBV15|TRBD2|once
TGTGCCACCAGCAGAGGCGGGGGGCCAAGGAAGGAGACCCAGTACTTC
CATSRGGGPRKETQYF
>TRBJ1-1|TRBV12-5|-|-
TGTGCTAGTGGTTTGTCGGAGAACACTGAAGCTTTCTTT
CASGLSENTEAFF
>TRBJ2-6|TRBV28|-|-
TGTGCCAGCACCGGGCCCTCTGGGGCCAACGTCCTGACTTTC
CASTGPSGANVLTF
>TRBJ2-7|TRBV11-2|TRBD2|-
TGTGCCAGCAGCCCCGGGGGGGGCATGTCCTACGAGCAGTACTTC
CASSPGGGMSYEQYF
>TRBJ1-6|TRBV6-1|-|few
TGTGCCAGCAGTGACAGGGACCACTCACCCCTCCACTTT
CASSDRDHSPLHF
>TRBJ1-1|TRBV2|-|once
TGTGCCAGCAGTGAAGCAGCGGGGATCACTGAAGCTTTCTTT
CASSEAAGITEAFF
>TRBJ1-1|TRBV6-5|-|-
TGTGCCAGCAGGCCCAGGACTAGGAGGGACACTGAAGCTTTCTTT
CASRPRTRRDTEAFF
>TRBJ2-7|TRBV28|-|few
TGTGCCAGCAGTTTCCGAGGGACGGGGGAGCAGTACTTC
CASSFRGTGEQYF
>TRBJ2-1|TRBV5-1|-|-
TGCGCCAGCAGCTTGAGAGGGGATGAGCAGTTCTTC
CASSLRGDEQFF
>TRBJ1-4|TRBV6-1|-|-
TGTGCCAGCAAGGTTCAGGGAAGGGGGTATGAAAAACTGTTTTTT
CASKVQGRGYEKLFF
>TRBJ2-1|TRBV6-1|TRBD1|-
TGTGCCAGCAGTGGACAGGGTGGGCATGAGCAGTTCTTC
CASSGQGGHEQFF
>TRBJ1-3|TRBV12-5|TRBD1|-
TGTGCTAGTGGTTGGGGACAGGGAAACACCATATATTTT
CASGWGQGNTIYF
>TRBJ1-6|TRBV5-1|-|once
TGCGCCAGCAGCCCTGGACAGCCCGGTCTTTCGCCCCTCCACTTT
CASSPGQPGLSPLHF
>TRBJ2-2|TRBV18|-|-
TGTGCCAGCTCACCGCCGTACACCGGGGAGCTGTTTTTT
CASSPPYTGELFF
>TRBJ2-5|TRBV19|TRBD1|-
TGTGCCAGTAGTAGCCGACAGGGAAAGTTGGAGACCCAGTACTTC
CASSSRQGKLETQYF
>TRBJ2-1|TRBV29-1|-|few
TGCAGCGTTCATAGCTCCTACAATGAGCAGTTCTTC
CSVHSSYNEQFF
>TRBJ2-5|TRBV2|TRBD2|-
TGTGCCAGCAGTACCAAACTAGCGAGCCAAGAGACCCAGTACTTC
CASSTKLASQETQYF
>TRBJ2-2|TRBV5-4|-|-
TGTGCCAGCAGCTTGAGCCTCCCGGGTCCCGGGGAGCTGTTTTTT
CASSLSLPGPGELFF
>TRBJ1-2|TRBV6-5|TRBD1|-
TGTGCCAGCAGTCCTGGCGGACAGGGGCTTTATGGCTACACCTTC
CASSPGGQGLYGYTF
>TRBJ1-2|TRBV5-1|-|-
TGCGCCAGCAGCGGTACAGGGAGCTCGGCGGCTGGCTACACCTTC
CASSGTGSSAAGYTF
>TRBJ2-2|TRBV27|-|once
TGTGCCAGCACCTTCGGTCCTGGTATCGGGGAGCTGTTTTTT
CASTFGPGIGELFF
>TRBJ1-3|TRBV5-4|TRBD1|-
TGTGCCAGCAGCTTGAGACAGGGGAGGCCTTTCTCTGGAAACACCATATATTTT
CASSLRQGRPFSGNTIYF
>TRBJ2-7|TRBV10-1|TRBD2|-
TGCGCCAGCAGTCGGCGGGGGGGCCTCGAGCAGTACTTC
CASSRRGGLEQYF
>TRBJ2-5|TRBV27|-|-
TGTGCCAGCAGTTTAAGGCCAGGGGAAGAGACCCAGTACTTC
CASSLRPGEETQYF
>TRBJ2-3|TRBV10-3|-|-
TGTGCCATTCAACGGGAGAGAGGCACAGATACGCAGTATTTT
CAIQRERGTDTQYF
>TRBJ2-7|TRBV5-1|TRBD1|-
TGCGCCAGCAGCACGGGGACAGCAGCAGGCGGGGAGCAGTACTTC
CASSTGTAAGGEQYF
>TRBJ2-5|TRBV6-5|TRBD2|-
TGTGCCAGCAGTTACTCCCTAGCGGGGTCAAAAGAGACCCAGTACTTC
CASSYSLAGSKETQYF
>TRBJ2-5|TRBV18|-|-
TGTGCCAGCTCACCTTTCGGGCCTCAAGAGACCCAGTACTTC
CASSPFGPQETQYF
>TRBJ2-1|TRBV5-1|-|-
TGCGCCAGCAGCTTGGCCGCTAGTCCGATCAATGAGCAGTTCTTC
CASSLAASPINEQFF